These 6 T cell receptor beta chains were sequenced from one sample in a study of beta chain features in type 1 diabetes. The entirety of the isolated RNA underwent reverse transcription, so expressed TCRB transcripts were sequenced. Clones were sequenced by immunoSEQ multiplex PCR, and TCRdb holds only the in-frame ones, with some missing. The sample holds around 250,000 clones, about 25% seen once. Sequenced input: central memory CD4+ T cells from blood. Receptors were obtained from a man aged 25-40 years in good health.

The V gene is TRBV7-7, the J gene TRBJ2-5, with unresolved D. Germline CDR1 and CDR2: SSHAT and FNYEAQ (reference sequence). The CDR3 extends over 15 amino acids. Deletions cut 0 bases from V and 4 bases from J, with 12 bases between. CDR3 residues: CASSLAELGGETQYF. The CDR3 region has the DNA TGTGCCAGCAGCTTAGCCGAGCTGGGTGGAGAGACCCAGTACTTC.

This clone was observed many times. The genes are TRBV7-2 and TRBJ1-6, with 7 bases fitting TRBD1. Germline CDR1 and CDR2: SGHTA and FQGNSA. V shed 3 bases, J shed 10 bases, and the junction held 6 bases outside the gene matches. This CDR3 is built from 14 residues. DNA of the CDR3: TGTGCCAGCAGCTTGACAGGGAGAACGTCACCCCTCCACTTT. It translates to CASSLTGRTSPLHF.

The chain is built from TRBV15 and TRBJ2-5; 8 bases agree with TRBD1. The V gene's germline CDR1 is LNHNV and CDR2 YYDKDF (reference sequence). The CDR3 covers 16 residues. The J segment lost 5 bases and the V segment lost 0 bases, leaving 8 bases of the junction unmatched. CDR3 sequence: CATSREGRGPWETQYF. The CDR3 coding sequence is TGTGCCACCAGCAGAGAGGGCAGGGGGCCTTGGGAGACCCAGTACTTC.

In its sample, this clone was seen a few times. J is TRBJ1-1 and V is TRBV30; the D gene is possibly TRBD1 (5 bases). CDR1 is GTSNPN and CDR2 is SVGIG in the germline V gene (reference sequence). V was clipped by 4 bases and J by 7 bases, with 10 bases between them. The CDR3 runs 11 residues. In DNA form, the CDR3 reads TGTGCCTGGAACAGGAGACATGAAGCTTTCTTT. Translation: CAWNRRHEAFF.

This rearrangement joins TRBV5-4 to TRBJ2-5; D might be TRBD1 (7 bases). Germline V gives CDR1 SGHNT, CDR2 YYREEE (reference sequence). The ends were cut back, 3 bases at V and 2 bases at J, with 14 bases in the middle. The CDR3 sequence is 15 residues long. This CDR3 is CASSSPAGGQETQYF. CDR3 DNA sequence: TGTGCCAGCAGCTCCCCGGCAGGGGGGCAAGAGACCCAGTACTTC.

This clone came up many times. The chain has TRBV7-2 and TRBJ2-1; D not certain. The CDR3 consists of 15 residues. The ends were cut back, 0 bases at V and 6 bases at J, with 12 bases in the middle. Germline V lookup: CDR1 SGHTA, CDR2 FQGNSA. CDR3 nucleotides: TGTGCCAGCAGCTTAGCGCTCCAGGCTGGCAATGAGCAGTTCTTC. It is translated as CASSLALQAGNEQFF. The complete variable domain, with remaining parts taken from reference TRBV7-2 and TRBJ2-1, reads GAGVSQSPSNKVTEKGKDVELRCDPISGHTALYWYRQSLGQGLEFLIYFQGNSAPDKSGLPSDRFSAERTGGSVSTLTIQRTQQEDSAVYLCASSLALQAGNEQFFGPGTRLTVL.